The 2 T cell receptor beta chains in this list originate from one sample, sequenced in a study of T cell responses to AZD1222 COVID-19 vaccine. Using immunoSEQ multiplex PCR, the repertoire was profiled, and TCRdb retains in-frame clones only, with some absent. In the table there are around 150,000 clones, around nine tenths of which are singletons. The sample was peripheral blood, taken on day 0 of AZD1222 vaccination. These receptors came from an adult in good health.

The genes are TRBV5-8 and TRBJ2-7; either TRBD1 or TRBD2 may supply D (5 bases each). V was shortened by 3 bases and J by 5 bases, with 24 bases between the two germline ends. This CDR3 has 17 residues. Germline V gene data show CDR1 as SGHTS and CDR2 as YDEGEE. CDR3 in amino acids: CASSSKKWGPPRDEQYF. CDR3 sequence (DNA): TGTGCCAGCAGCTCCAAAAAATGGGGACCTCCTAGGGACGAGCAGTACTTC. The whole variable domain, remainder taken from reference TRBV5-8 and TRBJ2-7, is EAGVTQSPTHLIKTRGQQATLRCSPISGHTSVYWYQQALGLGLQFLLWYDEGEERNRGNFPPRFSGRQFPNYSSELNVNALELEDSALYLCASSSKKWGPPRDEQYFGPGTRLTVT.

V and J are TRBV5-4 and TRBJ2-5; 7 nucleotides match TRBD1. Looked up from germline, CDR1 is SGHNT and CDR2 is YYREEE (reference sequence). V shed 3 bases and J 2 bases; nucleotides not matched to a gene: 7. The CDR3 sequence is 15 residues long. The CDR3 nucleotides are TGTGCCAGCAGCTGGCCGGGACAGCGACAAGAGACCCAGTACTTC. Amino acids: CASSWPGQRQETQYF.